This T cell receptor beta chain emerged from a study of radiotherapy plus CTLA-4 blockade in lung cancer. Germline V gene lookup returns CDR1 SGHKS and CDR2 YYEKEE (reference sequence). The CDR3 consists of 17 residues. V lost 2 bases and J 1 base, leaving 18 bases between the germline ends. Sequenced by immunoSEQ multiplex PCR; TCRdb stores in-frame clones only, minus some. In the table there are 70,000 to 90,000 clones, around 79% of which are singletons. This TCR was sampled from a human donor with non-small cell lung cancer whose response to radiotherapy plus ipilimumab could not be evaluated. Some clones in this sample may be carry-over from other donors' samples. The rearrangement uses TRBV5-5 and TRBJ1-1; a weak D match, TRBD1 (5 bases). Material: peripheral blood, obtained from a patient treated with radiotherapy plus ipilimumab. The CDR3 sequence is CASSFDRDLSRNTEAFF. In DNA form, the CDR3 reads TGTGCCAGCAGCTTTGACCGGGACTTGAGCCGGAACACTGAAGCTTTCTTT.